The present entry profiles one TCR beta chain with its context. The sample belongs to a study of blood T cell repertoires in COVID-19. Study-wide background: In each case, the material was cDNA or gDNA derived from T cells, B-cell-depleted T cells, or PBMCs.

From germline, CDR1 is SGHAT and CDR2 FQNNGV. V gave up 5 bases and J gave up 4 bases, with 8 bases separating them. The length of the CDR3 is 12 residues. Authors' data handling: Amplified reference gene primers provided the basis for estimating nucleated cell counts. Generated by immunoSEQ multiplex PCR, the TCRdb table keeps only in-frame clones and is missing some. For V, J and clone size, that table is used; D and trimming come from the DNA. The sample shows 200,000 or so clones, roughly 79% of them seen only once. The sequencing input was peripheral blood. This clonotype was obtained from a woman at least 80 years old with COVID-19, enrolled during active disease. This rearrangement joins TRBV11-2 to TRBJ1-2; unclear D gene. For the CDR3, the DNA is TGTGCCAGCAGCCAGACACGCTATGGCTACACCTTC. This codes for CASSQTRYGYTF.